What follows are 22 T cell receptor beta chains derived from one specimen sequenced in a study of blood T cell repertoires in COVID-19. Clones were read by immunoSEQ multiplex PCR, and TCRdb kept only the in-frame ones, dropping some. The table records some 460,000 clones, 87% of them present only once. Sequences were obtained from PBMCs or T cells enriched from blood (not recorded which). The receptors were sampled from a woman younger than 35 who had recovered from COVID-19.

The V and J genes are TRBV28 and TRBJ2-1, with 10 nucleotides matching TRBD1. The V gene end was trimmed by 6 bases and the J gene end by 8 bases; junction bases not matched to a gene: 13. There are 16 residues in the CDR3. Germline V gene lookup returns CDR1 MDHEN and CDR2 SYDVKM. CDR3 amino acids: CASSHSGTGEKDEQFF. The CDR3 DNA sequence: TGTGCCAGCAGCCATTCCGGGACAGGGGAGAAGGATGAGCAGTTCTTC.

The chain links TRBV18 to TRBJ1-3; no clear D. Trimming shortened V by 2 bases and J by 3 bases, and 5 bases separated the two germline ends. The CDR3 contains 13 residues. Germline CDR1 is KGHSH and CDR2 is LQKENI. Here the CDR3 DNA reads TGTGCCAGCTCACCAAGTAGTGGAAACACCATATATTTT. It codes for CASSPSSGNTIYF.

The chain links TRBV3-1 (or the pseudogene TRBV3-2) to TRBJ2-7, with D possibly being TRBD2 (5 bases). V lost 11 bases and J 0 bases, leaving 14 bases between the germline ends. The germline gives CDR1 LGHDT, CDR2 YNNKEL (reference sequence). This CDR3 has 13 residues. The CDR3 DNA is TGTGCCTCGCGGAGCGGTACCTCCTACGAGCAGTACTTC. Its protein is CASRSGTSYEQYF.

The J gene is TRBJ1-6, the V gene TRBV5-4; D remains unclear. V was clipped by 3 bases and J by 7 bases, with 11 bases between them. CDR1 is SGHNT, CDR2 YYREEE, per germline (reference sequence). This CDR3 comprises 14 residues. In DNA form, the CDR3 reads TGTGCCAGCAGCTCGACGGGAGGAAATTCACCCCTCCACTTT. Its protein product is CASSSTGGNSPLHF. The whole variable domain, filled in from reference TRBV5-4 and TRBJ1-6, reads ETGVTQSPTHLIKTRGQQVTLRCSSQSGHNTVSWYQQALGQGPQFIFQYYREEENGRGNFPPRFSGLQFPNYSSELNVNALELDDSALYLCASSSTGGNSPLHFGNGTRLTVT.

The V call is TRBV5-1, the J call TRBJ2-4; tentatively, D is TRBD2 (6 bases). CDR3 length equals 17 residues. The germline V and J ends were trimmed by 4 bases and 3 bases, with 20 bases remaining between them. CDR1 SGHRS and CDR2 YFSETQ come from the germline V gene. In DNA, the CDR3 is TGCGCCAGCAGCCAAGAGCGACTAGATTTTAGCAAAAACATTCAGTACTTC. As protein: CASSQERLDFSKNIQYF.

The chain recombines TRBV5-1 with TRBJ2-3, with D hard to call. V was trimmed by 0 bases and J by 4 bases, leaving 9 bases between them. This CDR3 contains 14 residues. Germline V gene sequence: CDR1 SGHRS, CDR2 YFSETQ. CDR3 sequence (DNA): TGCGCCAGCAGCTTGGTATCTTCCTCAGATACGCAGTATTTT. Translation gives CASSLVSSSDTQYF.

The chain couples TRBV7-8 to TRBJ2-2; 8 bases map to TRBD2. The CDR3 runs 16 residues. The V and J ends lost 5 bases and 5 bases, in that order; junction bases with no gene match: 10. Germline lookup yields CDR1 SGHVS and CDR2 FQNEAQ. The CDR3 nucleotides are TGTGCCAGCAGCCCGTGGGCGGGGGGAGGAACCGGGGAGCTGTTTTTT. Translated: CASSPWAGGGTGELFF.

The chain combines TRBV6-5 with TRBJ1-5, with 10 bases that match TRBD1. Germline V gives CDR1 MNHEY, CDR2 SVGAGI. With 0 bases clipped from V and 8 bases from J, the junction kept 7 bases outside the gene matches. This CDR3 is 16 amino acids long. CDR3 residues: CASSYSTGTGVEPQHF. Written as DNA, the CDR3 is TGTGCCAGCAGTTACTCAACCGGGACAGGGGTTGAGCCCCAGCATTTT.

The chain combines TRBV18 with TRBJ2-3, with 10 bases lining up with TRBD1. The CDR3 has 16 amino acids. V was clipped by 3 bases and J by 3 bases; unmatched bases: 6. Germline V lookup: CDR1 KGHSH, CDR2 LQKENI. Here the CDR3 reads CASSPGGTGATDTQYF. In DNA, the CDR3 is TGTGCCAGCTCACCGGGTGGGACAGGGGCGACAGATACGCAGTATTTT.

V is TRBV14 and J is TRBJ1-2, with 8 bases that match TRBD1. CDR3 length: 17 residues. The germline gives CDR1 SGHDN, CDR2 FVKESK. The ends lost 0 bases at V and 5 bases at J; junction bases unmatched: 11. As DNA, the CDR3 is TGTGCCAGCAGCCAAGACCATCTTCAGGGGGCAAGGTATGGCTACACCTTC. It specifies CASSQDHLQGARYGYTF.

CDR3 DNA sequence: TGTGCCAGCAGTTACTCGAACAGGGTGAGGGAGCAGTACTTC. It yields the protein CASSYSNRVREQYF. J is TRBJ2-7 and V is TRBV6-5; weak D call: TRBD1 (6 bases). CDR1 and CDR2 from the germline V gene are MNHEY and SVGAGI. V gave up 0 bases and J gave up 7 bases, with 13 bases separating them. The CDR3 covers 14 residues.

The chain uses TRBV6-6 and TRBJ2-7, with 7 bases aligning to TRBD1. Germline CDR1 reads MNHNY; CDR2 reads SVGAGI (reference sequence). The CDR3 length is 16 residues. V was pared by 6 bases and J by 4 bases, with 15 bases of the junction left unmatched. CDR3 sequence reads: CASSLASGTAGYEQYF. CDR3 sequence (DNA): TGTGCCAGCAGCCTCGCCTCCGGGACAGCCGGTTACGAGCAGTACTTC.

The V gene is TRBV6-1, the J gene TRBJ2-2, with a tentative D call TRBD2 (5 bases). V was clipped by 2 bases and J by 6 bases, with 10 bases between them. The CDR3 has 14 amino acids. Germline V gene sequence: CDR1 MNHNS, CDR2 SASEGT. The CDR3 spells CASSEIGSPGELFF. The CDR3 DNA reads as TGTGCCAGCAGTGAAATTGGGAGTCCCGGGGAGCTGTTTTTT.

The chain carries TRBV30 and TRBJ1-6; maybe TRBD1 (6 bases). Per germline, CDR1 GTSNPN and CDR2 SVGIG (reference sequence). Trimming took off 6 bases at V and 4 bases at J, with 19 bases between the two ends. CDR3 length: 16 residues. The CDR3 spells CACPDSRTTYNSPLHF. The CDR3 DNA sequence: TGTGCCTGTCCGGACAGCCGCACCACTTATAATTCACCCCTCCACTTT.

This clone was detected only a few times. The V call is TRBV18, the J call TRBJ2-7, with 11 positions matching TRBD2. With 4 bases clipped from V and 3 bases from J, the junction kept 5 bases outside the gene matches. The CDR3 is 15 amino acids. CDR1 and CDR2 (germline): KGHSH, LQKENI. CDR3 amino acids: CASSRGTSGLYEQYF. CDR3 coding DNA: TGTGCCAGCTCACGGGGGACTAGCGGCCTCTACGAGCAGTACTTC.

The V call is TRBV2, the J call TRBJ2-7; no firm D call. There are 12 residues in the CDR3. Looked up from germline, CDR1 is SNHLY and CDR2 is FYNNEI. Trimming cost V 0 bases and J 4 bases, with 4 bases left between them. DNA for the CDR3: TGTGCCAGCAGTGAAGCCCGGTACGAGCAGTACTTC. This gives the protein CASSEARYEQYF. Full variable domain (outside the CDR3, taken from reference TRBV2 and TRBJ2-7): EPEVTQTPSHQVTQMGQEVILRCVPISNHLYFYWYRQILGQKVEFLVSFYNNEISEKSEIFDDQFSVERPDGSNFTLKIRSTKLEDSAMYFCASSEARYEQYFGPGTRLTVT.

This rearrangement joins TRBV9 to TRBJ2-3; 9 bases line up with TRBD2. CDR1 is SGDLS, CDR2 YYNGEE, per germline. The CDR3 is 15 residues long. After removal of 0 bases from V and 5 bases from J, the junction contained 4 bases not matched to a gene. The CDR3 here is CASSVGGGAKDTQYF. In DNA, the CDR3 is TGTGCCAGCAGCGTAGGCGGGGGGGCTAAAGATACGCAGTATTTT.

This chain links TRBV6-5 with TRBJ2-3, with 9 bases aligning to TRBD1. The CDR3 length is 15 residues. Germline V CDR1 and CDR2: MNHEY, SVGAGI. The ends lost 2 bases at V and 2 bases at J; junction bases unmatched: 2. The CDR3: CASSYGTGPTDTQYF. CDR3 sequence (DNA): TGTGCCAGCAGTTACGGGACAGGGCCCACAGATACGCAGTATTTT.

The chain carries TRBV5-4 and TRBJ1-2, with TRBD1 matching over 9 bases. Germline CDR1 is SGHNT and CDR2 is YYREEE (reference sequence). The V and J ends lost 7 bases and 6 bases, in that order; junction bases with no gene match: 10. The CDR3 has 14 residues. This CDR3 is CASSPGQGLDGYTF. CDR3 nucleotide sequence: TGTGCCAGCTCTCCGGGACAGGGATTGGATGGCTACACCTTC.

This CDR3 reads CASSLLPQGGQYF. The DNA for the CDR3 is TGCGCCAGCTCTTTACTTCCCCAGGGAGGGCAGTACTTC. The chain has TRBV10-1 and TRBJ2-7, with D perhaps TRBD2 (6 bases). This CDR3 spans 13 amino acids. Trimming took 8 bases from V and 9 from J, leaving 20 bases between them. Germline values: CDR1 WNHNN, CDR2 SYGVQD (reference sequence).

This clone was picked up a small number of times. As DNA, the CDR3 is TGTGCCAGCAGTTTACTCGGGGAGCTGTTTTTT. It is translated as CASSLLGELFF. The chain has TRBV12-3 or TRBV12-4 and TRBJ2-2; the D is unclear. Trimming removed 2 bases at V and 7 bases at J, with 2 bases between. The CDR3 is 11 amino acids.

This chain connects TRBV19 to TRBJ1-5, with D unresolved. This CDR3 has 15 amino acids. The V and J ends lost 7 bases and 6 bases respectively, with 19 bases between them. Germline V lookup: CDR1 LNHDA, CDR2 SQIVND (reference sequence). CDR3 in amino acids: CASTDSAGSSQPQHF. Written as DNA, the CDR3 is TGTGCCAGTACGGATTCGGCGGGCTCGAGTCAGCCCCAGCATTTT. The variable domain in full, completed from reference TRBV19 and TRBJ1-5, reads DGGITQSPKYLFRKEGQNVTLSCEQNLNHDAMYWYRQDPGQGLRLIYYSQIVNDFQKGDIAEGYSVSREKKESFPLTVTSAQKNPTAFYLCASTDSAGSSQPQHFGDGTRLSIL.